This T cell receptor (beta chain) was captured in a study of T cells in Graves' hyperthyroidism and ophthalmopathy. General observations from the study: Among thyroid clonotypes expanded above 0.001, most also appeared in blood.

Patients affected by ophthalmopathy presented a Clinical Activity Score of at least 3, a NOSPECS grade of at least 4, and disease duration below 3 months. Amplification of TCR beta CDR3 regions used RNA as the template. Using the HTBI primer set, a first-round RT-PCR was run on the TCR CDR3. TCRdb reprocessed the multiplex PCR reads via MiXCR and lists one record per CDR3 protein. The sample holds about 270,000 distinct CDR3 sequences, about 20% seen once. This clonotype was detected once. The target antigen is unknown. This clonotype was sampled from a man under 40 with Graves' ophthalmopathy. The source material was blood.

CDR3 sequence reads: CASSNSVTQYF. The CDR3 DNA reads as TGTGCCAGCAGCAACTCAGTCACCCAGTACTTC. This chain links TRBV11-1 with TRBJ2-5, with unresolved D. This CDR3 comprises 11 residues. V lost 5 bases and J lost 8, with 9 bases in between. From germline, CDR1 is SGHAT and CDR2 FQDESV (reference sequence).